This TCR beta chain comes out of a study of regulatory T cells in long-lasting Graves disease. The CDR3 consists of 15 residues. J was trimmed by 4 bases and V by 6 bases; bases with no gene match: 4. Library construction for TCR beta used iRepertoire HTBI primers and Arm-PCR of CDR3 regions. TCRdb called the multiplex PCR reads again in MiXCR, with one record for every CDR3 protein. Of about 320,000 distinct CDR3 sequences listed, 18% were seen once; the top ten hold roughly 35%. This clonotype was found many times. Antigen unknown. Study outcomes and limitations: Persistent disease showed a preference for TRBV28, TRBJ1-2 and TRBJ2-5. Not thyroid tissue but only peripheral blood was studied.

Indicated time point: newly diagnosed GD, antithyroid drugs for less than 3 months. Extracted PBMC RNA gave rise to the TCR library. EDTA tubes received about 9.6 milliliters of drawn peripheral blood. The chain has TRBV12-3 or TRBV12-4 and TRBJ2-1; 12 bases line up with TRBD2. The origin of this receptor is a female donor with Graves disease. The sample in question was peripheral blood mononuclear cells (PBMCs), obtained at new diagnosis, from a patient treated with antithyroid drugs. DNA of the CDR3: TGTGCCAGCAGACCTGGACTAGCGGGGTACAATGAGCAGTTCTTC. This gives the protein CASRPGLAGYNEQFF.